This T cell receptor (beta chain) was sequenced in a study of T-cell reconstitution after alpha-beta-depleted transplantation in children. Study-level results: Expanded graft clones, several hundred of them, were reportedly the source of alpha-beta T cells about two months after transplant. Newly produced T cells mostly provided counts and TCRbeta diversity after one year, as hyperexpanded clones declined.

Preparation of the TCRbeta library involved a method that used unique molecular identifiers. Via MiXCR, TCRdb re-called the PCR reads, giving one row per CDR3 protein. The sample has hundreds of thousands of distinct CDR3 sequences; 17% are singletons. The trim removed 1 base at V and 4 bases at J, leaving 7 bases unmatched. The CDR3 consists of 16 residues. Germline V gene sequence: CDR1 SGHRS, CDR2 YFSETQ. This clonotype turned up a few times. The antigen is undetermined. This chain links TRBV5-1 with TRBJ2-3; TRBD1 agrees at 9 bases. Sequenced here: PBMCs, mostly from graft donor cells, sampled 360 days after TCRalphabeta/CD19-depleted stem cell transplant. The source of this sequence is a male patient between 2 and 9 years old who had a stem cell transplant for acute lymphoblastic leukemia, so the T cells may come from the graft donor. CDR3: CASSLTGTGYSDTQYF. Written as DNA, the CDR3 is TGCGCCAGCAGCTTGACCGGGACAGGGTACTCAGATACGCAGTATTTT.